The T cell receptor beta chain described here comes from a study of blood T cell repertoires in COVID-19. Sequenced by immunoSEQ multiplex PCR; TCRdb stores in-frame clones only, minus some. The table has some 200,000 clones, around nine tenths seen once. The germline CDR1 and CDR2 sequences are MNHNS and SASEGT. The trim removed 3 bases at V and 4 bases at J, leaving 2 bases unmatched. The CDR3 spans 14 residues. Sequencing was performed on peripheral blood. This TCR came from an older man with acute or convalescent COVID-19. The chain employs TRBV6-1 and TRBJ1-1, with 10 nucleotides matching TRBD1. CDR3 nucleotides: TGTGCCAGCAGTGACGGGACAGGGGCCACTGAAGCTTTCTTT. This gives the protein CASSDGTGATEAFF.